This record looks at one TCR beta chain sequence and its context. This specimen belongs to a study of blood T cell repertoires in COVID-19. Generated by immunoSEQ multiplex PCR, the TCRdb table keeps only in-frame clones and is missing some. The profile covers 150,000 to 180,000 clones, with about 80% appearing a single time and roughly 29% taken by the ten largest. Germline V gene sequence: CDR1 DFQATT, CDR2 SNEGSKA (reference sequence). The CDR3 sequence is 13 residues long. V lost 3 bases and J lost 10, with 15 bases in between. The sequenced material came from peripheral blood. This clonotype originated in a woman aged 55-70 years with acute or convalescent COVID-19. The rearrangement joins TRBV20-1 to TRBJ1-4; D is possibly TRBD1 (5 bases). The CDR3 sequence: CSASVLGGVKLFF. The CDR3 nucleotides read TGCAGTGCTAGTGTCCTGGGGGGGGTAAAACTGTTTTTT.